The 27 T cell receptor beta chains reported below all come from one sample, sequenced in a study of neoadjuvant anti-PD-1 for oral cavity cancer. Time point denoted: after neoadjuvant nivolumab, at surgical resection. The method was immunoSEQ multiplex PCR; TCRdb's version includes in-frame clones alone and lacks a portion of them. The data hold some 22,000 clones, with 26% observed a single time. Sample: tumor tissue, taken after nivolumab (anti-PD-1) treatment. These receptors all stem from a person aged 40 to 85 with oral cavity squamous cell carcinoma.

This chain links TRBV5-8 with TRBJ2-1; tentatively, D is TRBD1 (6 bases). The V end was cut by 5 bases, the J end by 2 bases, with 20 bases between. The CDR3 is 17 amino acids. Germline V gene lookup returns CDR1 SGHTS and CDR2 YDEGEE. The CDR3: CASSFTGTYPTYNEQFF. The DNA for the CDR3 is TGTGCCAGCAGTTTCACAGGGACATACCCAACCTACAATGAGCAGTTCTTC.

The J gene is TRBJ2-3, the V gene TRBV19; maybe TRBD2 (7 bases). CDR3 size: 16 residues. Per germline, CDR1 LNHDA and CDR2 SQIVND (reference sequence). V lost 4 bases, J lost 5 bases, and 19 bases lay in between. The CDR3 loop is CASSRGGGAMEDTQYF. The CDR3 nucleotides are TGTGCCAGTAGTAGGGGAGGGGGGGCCATGGAAGATACGCAGTATTTT.

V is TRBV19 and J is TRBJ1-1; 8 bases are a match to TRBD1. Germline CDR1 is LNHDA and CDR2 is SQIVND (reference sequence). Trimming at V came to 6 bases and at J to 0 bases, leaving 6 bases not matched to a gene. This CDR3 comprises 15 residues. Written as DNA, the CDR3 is TGTGCCAGTAGCACTTCAGGGGGCATGAACACTGAAGCTTTCTTT. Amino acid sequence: CASSTSGGMNTEAFF. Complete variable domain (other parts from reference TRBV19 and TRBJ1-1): DGGITQSPKYLFRKEGQNVTLSCEQNLNHDAMYWYRQDPGQGLRLIYYSQIVNDFQKGDIAEGYSVSREKKESFPLTVTSAQKNPTAFYLCASSTSGGMNTEAFFGQGTRLTVV.

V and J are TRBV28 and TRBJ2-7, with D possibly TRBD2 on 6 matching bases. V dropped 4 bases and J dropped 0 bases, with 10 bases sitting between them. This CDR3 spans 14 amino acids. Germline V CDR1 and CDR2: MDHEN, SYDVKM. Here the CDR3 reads CASSSGDSSYEQYF. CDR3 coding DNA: TGTGCCAGCAGTTCCGGGGACTCCTCCTACGAGCAGTACTTC.

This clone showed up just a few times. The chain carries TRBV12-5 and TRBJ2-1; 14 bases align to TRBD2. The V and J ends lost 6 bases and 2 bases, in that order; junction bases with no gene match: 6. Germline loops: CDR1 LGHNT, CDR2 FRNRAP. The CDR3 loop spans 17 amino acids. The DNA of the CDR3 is TGTGCTAGTGGGGGACTAGCGGGGGCCTTTACCTACAATGAGCAGTTCTTC. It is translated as CASGGLAGAFTYNEQFF.

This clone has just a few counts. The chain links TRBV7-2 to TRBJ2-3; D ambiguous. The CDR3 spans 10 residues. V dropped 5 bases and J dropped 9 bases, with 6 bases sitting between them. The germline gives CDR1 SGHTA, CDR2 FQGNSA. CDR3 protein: CASSTPTQYF. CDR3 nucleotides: TGTGCCAGCAGCACTCCGACGCAGTATTTT.

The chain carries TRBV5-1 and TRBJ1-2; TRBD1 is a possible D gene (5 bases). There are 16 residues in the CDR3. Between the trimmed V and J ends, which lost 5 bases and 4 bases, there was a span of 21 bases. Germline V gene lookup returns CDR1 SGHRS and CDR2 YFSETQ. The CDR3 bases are TGCGCCAGCAGGGGCCGCTTTGGGGGAGCCGGCTATGGCTACACCTTC. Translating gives CASRGRFGGAGYGYTF. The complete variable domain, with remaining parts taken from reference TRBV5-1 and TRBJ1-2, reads KAGVTQTPRYLIKTRGQQVTLSCSPISGHRSVSWYQQTPGQGLQFLFEYFSETQRNKGNFPGRFSGRQFSNSRSEMNVSTLELGDSALYLCASRGRFGGAGYGYTFGSGTRLTVV.

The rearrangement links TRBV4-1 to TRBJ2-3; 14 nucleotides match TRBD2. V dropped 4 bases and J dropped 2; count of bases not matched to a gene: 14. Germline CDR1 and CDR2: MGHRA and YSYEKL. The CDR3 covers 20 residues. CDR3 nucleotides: TGCGCCAGCAGCCGTTATAGACCGGGACTAGCGGGGGACCACACAGATACGCAGTATTTT. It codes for CASSRYRPGLAGDHTDTQYF.

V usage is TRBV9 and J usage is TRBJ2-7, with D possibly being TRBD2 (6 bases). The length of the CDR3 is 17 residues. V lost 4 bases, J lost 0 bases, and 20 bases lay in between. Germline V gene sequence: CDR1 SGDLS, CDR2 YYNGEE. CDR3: CASSPRGGRMNSYEQYF. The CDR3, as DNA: TGTGCCAGCAGCCCCCGGGGTGGGAGGATGAACTCCTACGAGCAGTACTTC.

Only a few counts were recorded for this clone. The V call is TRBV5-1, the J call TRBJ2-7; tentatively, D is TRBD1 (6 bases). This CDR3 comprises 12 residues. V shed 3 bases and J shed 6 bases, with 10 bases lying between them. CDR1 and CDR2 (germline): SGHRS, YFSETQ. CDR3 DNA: TGCGCCAGCAGCTGGGACACAGGCGAGCAGTACTTC. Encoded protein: CASSWDTGEQYF.

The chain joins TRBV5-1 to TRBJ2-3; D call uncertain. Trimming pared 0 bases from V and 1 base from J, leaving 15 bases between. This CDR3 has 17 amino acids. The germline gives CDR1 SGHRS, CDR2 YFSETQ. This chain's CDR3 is CASSLGTLRAGTDTQYF. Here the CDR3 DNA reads TGCGCCAGCAGCTTGGGGACGCTCCGGGCGGGCACAGATACGCAGTATTTT.

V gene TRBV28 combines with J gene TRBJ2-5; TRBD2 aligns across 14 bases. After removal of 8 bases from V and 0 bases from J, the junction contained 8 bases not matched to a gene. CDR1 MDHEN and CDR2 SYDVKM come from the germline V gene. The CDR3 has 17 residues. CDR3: CASGRTSGGLDQETQYF. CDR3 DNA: TGTGCCAGCGGTAGGACTAGCGGGGGGTTGGACCAAGAGACCCAGTACTTC.

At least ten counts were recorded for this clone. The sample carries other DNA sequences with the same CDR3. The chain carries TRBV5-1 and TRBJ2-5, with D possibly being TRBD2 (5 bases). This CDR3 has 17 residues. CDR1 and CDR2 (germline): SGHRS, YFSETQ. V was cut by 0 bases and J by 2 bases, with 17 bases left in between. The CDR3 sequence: CASSLALAGGPQETQYF. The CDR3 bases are TGCGCCAGCAGCTTGGCCTTAGCAGGAGGCCCTCAAGAGACCCAGTACTTC.

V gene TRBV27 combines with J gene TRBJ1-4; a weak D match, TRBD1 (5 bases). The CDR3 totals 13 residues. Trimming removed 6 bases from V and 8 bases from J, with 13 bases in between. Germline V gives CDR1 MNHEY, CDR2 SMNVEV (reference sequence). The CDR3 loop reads CASSLTGEEKLFF. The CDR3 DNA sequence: TGTGCCAGCAGCCTAACAGGCGAAGAAAAACTGTTTTTT.

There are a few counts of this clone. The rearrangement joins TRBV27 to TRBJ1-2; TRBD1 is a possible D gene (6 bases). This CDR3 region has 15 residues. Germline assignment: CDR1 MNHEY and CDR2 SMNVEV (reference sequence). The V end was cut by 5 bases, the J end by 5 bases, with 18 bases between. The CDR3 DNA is TGTGCCAGCAGTCCCTACAGGGACGTGAGTTATGGCTACACCTTC. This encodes CASSPYRDVSYGYTF.

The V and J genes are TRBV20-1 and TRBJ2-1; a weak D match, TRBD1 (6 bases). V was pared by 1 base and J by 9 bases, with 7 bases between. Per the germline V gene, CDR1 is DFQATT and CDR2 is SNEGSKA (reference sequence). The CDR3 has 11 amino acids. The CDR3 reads CSARVRGEQFF. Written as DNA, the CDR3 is TGCAGTGCTAGAGTCAGGGGTGAGCAGTTCTTC.

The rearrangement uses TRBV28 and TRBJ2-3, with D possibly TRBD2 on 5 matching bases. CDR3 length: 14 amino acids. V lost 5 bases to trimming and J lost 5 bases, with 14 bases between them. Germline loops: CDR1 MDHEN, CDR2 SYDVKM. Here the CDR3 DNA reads TGTGCCAGCAGTCGCCCGGCCGCGGGAGATACGCAGTATTTT. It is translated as CASSRPAAGDTQYF.

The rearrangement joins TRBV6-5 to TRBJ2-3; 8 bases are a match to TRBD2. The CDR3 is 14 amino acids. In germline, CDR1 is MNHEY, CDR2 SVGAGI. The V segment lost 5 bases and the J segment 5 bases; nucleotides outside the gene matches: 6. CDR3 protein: CASSEGGLGDTQYF. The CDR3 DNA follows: TGTGCCAGCAGTGAAGGGGGACTAGGAGATACGCAGTATTTT.

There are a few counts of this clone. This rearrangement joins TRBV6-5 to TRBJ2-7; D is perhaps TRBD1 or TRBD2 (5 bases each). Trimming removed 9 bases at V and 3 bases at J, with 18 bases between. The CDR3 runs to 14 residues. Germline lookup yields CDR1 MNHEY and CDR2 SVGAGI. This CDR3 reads CASARDVRGYEQYF. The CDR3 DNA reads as TGTGCCAGTGCCCGGGACGTACGAGGCTACGAGCAGTACTTC.

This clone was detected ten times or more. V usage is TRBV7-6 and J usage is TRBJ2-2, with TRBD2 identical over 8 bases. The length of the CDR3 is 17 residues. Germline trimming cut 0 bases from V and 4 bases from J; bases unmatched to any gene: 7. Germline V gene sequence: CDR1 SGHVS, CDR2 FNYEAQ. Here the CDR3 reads CASSLAKGTSSTGELFF. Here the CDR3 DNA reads TGTGCCAGCAGCTTAGCGAAGGGGACTAGTTCCACCGGGGAGCTGTTTTTT.

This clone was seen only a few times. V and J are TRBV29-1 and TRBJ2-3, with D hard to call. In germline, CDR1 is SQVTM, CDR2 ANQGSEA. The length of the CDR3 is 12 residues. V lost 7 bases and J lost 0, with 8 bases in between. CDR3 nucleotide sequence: TGCAGCGGGGCAGCTAGCACAGATACGCAGTATTTT. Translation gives CSGAASTDTQYF.

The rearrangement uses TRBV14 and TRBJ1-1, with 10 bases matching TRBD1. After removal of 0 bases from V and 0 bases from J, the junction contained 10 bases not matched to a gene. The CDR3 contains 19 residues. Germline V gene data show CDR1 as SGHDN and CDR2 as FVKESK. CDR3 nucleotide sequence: TGTGCCAGCAGCCAAGAGAATGGGGACAGGGGTGAGGTGAACACTGAAGCTTTCTTT. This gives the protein CASSQENGDRGEVNTEAFF.

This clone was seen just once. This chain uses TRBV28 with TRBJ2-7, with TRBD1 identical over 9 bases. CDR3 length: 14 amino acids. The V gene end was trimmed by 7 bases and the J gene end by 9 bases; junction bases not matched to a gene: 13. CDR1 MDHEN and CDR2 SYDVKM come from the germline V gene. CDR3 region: CASKPGTGPLRQYF. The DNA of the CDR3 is TGTGCCAGCAAACCCGGGACAGGGCCTCTCAGGCAGTACTTC.

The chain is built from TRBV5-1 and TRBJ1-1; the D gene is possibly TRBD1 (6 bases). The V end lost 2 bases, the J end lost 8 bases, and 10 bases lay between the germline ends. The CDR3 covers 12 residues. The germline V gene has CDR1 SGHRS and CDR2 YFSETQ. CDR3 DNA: TGCGCCAGCAGCTTAGAGGGGGGAGAAGCTTTCTTT. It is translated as CASSLEGGEAFF.

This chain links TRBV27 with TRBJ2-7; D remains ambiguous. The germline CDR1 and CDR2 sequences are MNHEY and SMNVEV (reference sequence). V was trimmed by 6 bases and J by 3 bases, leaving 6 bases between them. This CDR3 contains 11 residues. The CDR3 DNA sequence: TGTGCCAGCAGGTCAGGCTACGAGCAGTACTTC. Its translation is CASRSGYEQYF.

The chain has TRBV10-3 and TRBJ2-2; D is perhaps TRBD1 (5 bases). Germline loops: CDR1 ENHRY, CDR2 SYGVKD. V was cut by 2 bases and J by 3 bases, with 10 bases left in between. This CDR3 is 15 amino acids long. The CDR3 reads CAISEGQRDTGELFF. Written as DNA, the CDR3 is TGTGCCATCAGTGAGGGACAACGGGACACCGGGGAGCTGTTTTTT.

The CDR3 sequence: CASSLARAGGYYGYTF. The CDR3 DNA reads as TGTGCCAGCAGCTTAGCGCGGGCAGGGGGATACTATGGCTACACCTTC. The chain is built from TRBV7-2 and TRBJ1-2; 7 positions agree with TRBD1. Per the germline V gene, CDR1 is SGHTA and CDR2 is FQGNSA. The J segment lost 3 bases and the V segment lost 0 bases, leaving 7 bases of the junction unmatched. The CDR3 sequence is 16 residues long.